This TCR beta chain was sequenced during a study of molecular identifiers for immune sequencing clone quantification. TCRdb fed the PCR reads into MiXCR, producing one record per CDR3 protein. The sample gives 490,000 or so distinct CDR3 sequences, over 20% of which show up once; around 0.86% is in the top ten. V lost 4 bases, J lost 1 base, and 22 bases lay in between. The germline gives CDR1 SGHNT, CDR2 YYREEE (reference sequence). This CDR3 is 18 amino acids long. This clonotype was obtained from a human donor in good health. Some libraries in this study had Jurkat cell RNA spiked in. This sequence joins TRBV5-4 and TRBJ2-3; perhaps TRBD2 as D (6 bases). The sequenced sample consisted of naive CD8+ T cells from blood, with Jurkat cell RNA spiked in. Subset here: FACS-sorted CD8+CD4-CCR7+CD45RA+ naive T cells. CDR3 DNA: TGTGCCAGCAGCCCCGACTTTGGAGGGCAAAGTCGCACAGATACGCAGTATTTT. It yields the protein CASSPDFGGQSRTDTQYF.